These T cell receptor beta chains were read from a single sample in a study of cytomegalovirus exposure and HLA in healthy donors. Method: immunoSEQ multiplex PCR; TCRdb's copy keeps in-frame clones and lacks some. The sample lists 100,000 to 150,000 clones, 15% to 20% seen once, with about 3% in the top ten. Input material: PBMCs. The receptors were sampled from a female donor in good health and CMV-seropositive. CDR3s include the opening cysteine and the closing phenylalanine or tryptophan. The D gene is left open where the match is weak. The size of a clone is reported for some rows only, either as once, few or many, or as a class for expanded clones.

v_call,j_call,d_call,clone_size,cdr3_length,cdr3_nt,cdr3_aa
TRBV2,TRBJ1-2,NA,few,14,TGTGCCAGCTCTCGGGACTTTAGTAACTATGGCTACACCTTC,CASSRDFSNYGYTF
TRBV30,TRBJ2-7,TRBD1,few,13,TGTGCCTGGACCGGGACAGGGGACTACGAGCAGTACTTC,CAWTGTGDYEQYF
TRBV5-1,TRBJ1-1,TRBD1,NA,18,TGCGCCAGCAGCCTAAACCCAAATACAGGGGGCCTTAGCACTGAAGCTTTCTTT,CASSLNPNTGGLSTEAFF
TRBV11-2,TRBJ1-1,TRBD1,few,15,TGTGCCAGCAGCTCGCCCAGGGGGCCGAACACTGAAGCTTTCTTT,CASSSPRGPNTEAFF
TRBV7-9,TRBJ2-3,TRBD1,few,15,TGTGCCAGCAGCTTGACAGGGCTAGGCACAGATACGCAGTATTTT,CASSLTGLGTDTQYF
TRBV15,TRBJ2-1,NA,NA,13,TGTGCCACCAGCAGACAGGGCTACAATGAGCAGTTCTTC,CATSRQGYNEQFF
TRBV5-6,TRBJ1-1,NA,NA,13,TGTGCCAGCAGCCGGACAATTGGCACTGAAGCTTTCTTT,CASSRTIGTEAFF
TRBV10-3,TRBJ2-2,NA,NA,14,TGTGCCACAGGGGAAACGAAGAACACCGGGGAGCTGTTTTTT,CATGETKNTGELFF
TRBV25-1,TRBJ2-1,TRBD1,NA,15,TGTGCCAGCACAACCGGGACAGTCAGCTACGGTGAGCAGTTCTTC,CASTTGTVSYGEQFF
TRBV4-2,TRBJ1-5,NA,few,15,TGTGCCAGCAGCCAAAATAAGGCACTAGGTCAGCCCCAGCATTTT,CASSQNKALGQPQHF
TRBV6-5,TRBJ2-7,NA,NA,11,TGTGCCACAACTCAGGGGTACGAGCAGTACTTC,CATTQGYEQYF
TRBV28,TRBJ2-3,NA,NA,14,TGTGCCAACTATCCGGGACTCCGCACAGATACGCAGTATTTT,CANYPGLRTDTQYF
TRBV18,TRBJ2-7,NA,NA,13,TGTGCCAGCTCACCACGGGAGGTCTACGAGCAGTACTTC,CASSPREVYEQYF
TRBV9,TRBJ2-1,NA,few,17,TGTGCCAGCAGCGTAGGGGGCGGGGCCGGCTCCTACAATGAGCAGTTCTTC,CASSVGGGAGSYNEQFF
TRBV30,TRBJ2-3,NA,few,13,TGTGCCTGGACGGAGGGAGCTGGAGATACGCAGTATTTT,CAWTEGAGDTQYF
TRBV5-6,TRBJ2-7,NA,NA,14,TGTGCCAGCAGCTCAGCAGGGTTACTCTACGAGCAGTACTTC,CASSSAGLLYEQYF
TRBV28,TRBJ2-5,TRBD2,NA,15,TGTGCCAGCAGCTCCCGGACTAGAAATCAAGAGACCCAGTACTTC,CASSSRTRNQETQYF
TRBV19,TRBJ1-5,TRBD1,NA,13,TGTGCCAGTAGTGACAGGGGTGGACAGCCCCAGCATTTT,CASSDRGGQPQHF
TRBV5-6,TRBJ1-1,TRBD1,NA,14,TGTGCCAGCAAAGCCTCAGGGGGCGCGCGTGAAGCTTTCTTT,CASKASGGAREAFF
TRBV5-1,TRBJ2-1,NA,NA,12,TGCGCCAGCAGCTTCGGGTACAATGAGCAGTTCTTC,CASSFGYNEQFF
TRBV4-3,TRBJ1-4,NA,once,16,TGCGCCAGCAGCCAAGATCGTGGGGCGGGGGGTGAAAAACTGTTTTTT,CASSQDRGAGGEKLFF
TRBV30,TRBJ2-7,NA,NA,15,TGTGCCTGGAGTGCCCCTTATACACCGAAATCCGAGCAGTACTTC,CAWSAPYTPKSEQYF
TRBV28,TRBJ2-4,NA,NA,14,TGTGCCAGCAGCCTCACAGGAGCCAAAAACATTCAGTACTTC,CASSLTGAKNIQYF
TRBV28,TRBJ2-1,NA,NA,13,TGTGCCAGCAGTTTGGCATCCTACAATGAGCAGTTCTTC,CASSLASYNEQFF
TRBV30,TRBJ1-2,NA,NA,10,TGTGCCTTACAGGGCTTAGGCTACACCTTC,CALQGLGYTF
TRBV5-4,TRBJ2-1,NA,NA,14,TGTGCCAGCAGCTTGACTAGCAGATACAATGAGCAGTTCTTC,CASSLTSRYNEQFF
TRBV9,TRBJ1-6,NA,NA,13,TGTGCCAGCAGCGTAGATGACTCTCAACCCCTCCACTTT,CASSVDDSQPLHF
TRBV5-1,TRBJ2-3,NA,few,15,TGCGCCAGCAAGGGAGGAGCGAGCGTTGCAGATACGCAGTATTTT,CASKGGASVADTQYF
TRBV2,TRBJ2-1,NA,NA,12,TGTGCCAGCAGTCCGGGGTTGGATGAGCAGTTCTTC,CASSPGLDEQFF
TRBV19,TRBJ1-5,NA,NA,16,TGTGCCAGTACAAAAGTCGTTACAGGGTACAATCAGCCCCAGCATTTT,CASTKVVTGYNQPQHF
TRBV7-9,TRBJ1-1,TRBD1,few,15,TGTGCCAGCAGCATGCCGACAGGGGGCATCACTGAAGCTTTCTTT,CASSMPTGGITEAFF
TRBV14,TRBJ2-3,TRBD2,NA,17,TGTGCCAGCAGCCTCCACGGGCTAGCGGGAGTATTGGATACGCAGTATTTT,CASSLHGLAGVLDTQYF
TRBV14,TRBJ1-4,TRBD1,NA,18,TGTGCCAGCAGCCACAGACAGGGGGAGGGAGCAACTAATGAAAAACTGTTTTTT,CASSHRQGEGATNEKLFF
TRBV5-1,TRBJ2-1,TRBD2,NA,14,TGCGCCAGCAGCTTGGGAGATAGCGGGGGGGTTCTGTTCTTC,CASSLGDSGGVLFF
TRBV2,TRBJ2-5,TRBD2,NA,16,TGTGCCAGCAGTGCTACTAGCGGGGGGTTGTGGGAGACCCAGTACTTC,CASSATSGGLWETQYF
TRBV9,TRBJ1-2,NA,NA,16,TGTGCCAGCAGCGTAGACAGGGATAAACTAGACTATGGCTACACCTTC,CASSVDRDKLDYGYTF
TRBV6-5,TRBJ2-3,NA,NA,14,TGTGCCAGCAGTTACTCTGCGACGGGAGATACGCAGTATTTT,CASSYSATGDTQYF
TRBV28,TRBJ2-1,NA,NA,15,TGTGCCAGCAGTTTTGAGGGATCCGTCGACAATGAGCAGTTCTTC,CASSFEGSVDNEQFF
TRBV7-2,TRBJ2-2,NA,NA,12,TGTGCCAGCAGCTTATATCTCGGGGAGCTGTTTTTT,CASSLYLGELFF
TRBV19,TRBJ1-6,TRBD1,NA,14,TGTGCCAGTAGTATCCCCGGGACAGGGGGCCAGATCCACTTT,CASSIPGTGGQIHF
TRBV9,TRBJ2-7,TRBD1,NA,14,TGTGCCAGCAGCGAGGACAGGGCAAACTACGAGCAGTACTTC,CASSEDRANYEQYF
TRBV5-4,TRBJ1-1,NA,few,13,TGTGCCAGCAGCTTGCGGGGGGGCCCTGAAGCTTTCTTT,CASSLRGGPEAFF
TRBV30,TRBJ2-2,NA,few,13,TGTGCCTGGAGTGGGCAGAACACCGGGGAGCTGTTTTTT,CAWSGQNTGELFF
TRBV10-3,TRBJ2-1,TRBD1,few,19,TGTGCCATCAGTGAGAGGTTTCAGGTCCCCGGACAGGGCGGTTGTGAGCAGTTCTTC,CAISERFQVPGQGGCEQFF